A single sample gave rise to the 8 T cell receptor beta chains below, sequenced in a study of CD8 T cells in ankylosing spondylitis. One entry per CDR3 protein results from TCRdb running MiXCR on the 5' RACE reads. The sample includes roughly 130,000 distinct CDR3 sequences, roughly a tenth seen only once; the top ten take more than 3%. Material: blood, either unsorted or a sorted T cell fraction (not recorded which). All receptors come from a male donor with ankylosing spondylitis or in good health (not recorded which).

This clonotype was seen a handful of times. The CDR3 here is CSVEEILGKEYEQYF. The CDR3, as DNA: TGCAGCGTTGAAGAAATTTTAGGGAAGGAATACGAGCAGTACTTC. This chain uses TRBV29-1 with TRBJ2-7; D is unclear. This CDR3 is built from 15 residues. The germline gives CDR1 SQVTM, CDR2 ANQGSEA. V was trimmed by 0 bases and J by 4 bases, leaving 16 bases between them.

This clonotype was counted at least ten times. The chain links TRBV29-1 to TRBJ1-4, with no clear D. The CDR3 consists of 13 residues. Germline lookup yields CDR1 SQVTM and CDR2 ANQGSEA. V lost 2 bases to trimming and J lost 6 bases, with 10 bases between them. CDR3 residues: CSVERGRDEKLFF. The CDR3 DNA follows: TGCAGCGTTGAAAGAGGGCGGGATGAAAAACTGTTTTTT.

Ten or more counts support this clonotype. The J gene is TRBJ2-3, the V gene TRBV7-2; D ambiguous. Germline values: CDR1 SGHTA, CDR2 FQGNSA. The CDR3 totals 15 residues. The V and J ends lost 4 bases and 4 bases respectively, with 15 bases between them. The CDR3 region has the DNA TGTGCCAGCAGCTCTCGTAGTAGCTTGTCAGATACGCAGTATTTT. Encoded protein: CASSSRSSLSDTQYF.

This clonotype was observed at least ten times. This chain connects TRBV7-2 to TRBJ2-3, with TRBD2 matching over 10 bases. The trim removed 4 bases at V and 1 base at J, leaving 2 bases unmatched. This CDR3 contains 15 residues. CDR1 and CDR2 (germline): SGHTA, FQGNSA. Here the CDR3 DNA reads TGTGCCAGCAGCTCCCTAGCGGGAGGCACAGATACGCAGTATTTT. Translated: CASSSLAGGTDTQYF.

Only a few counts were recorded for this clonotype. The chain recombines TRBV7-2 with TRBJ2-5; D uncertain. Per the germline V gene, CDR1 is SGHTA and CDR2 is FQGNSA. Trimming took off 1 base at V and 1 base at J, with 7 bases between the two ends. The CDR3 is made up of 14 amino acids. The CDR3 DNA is TGTGCCAGCAGCTTAGAGGGCCGCCAAGAGACCCAGTACTTC. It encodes CASSLEGRQETQYF. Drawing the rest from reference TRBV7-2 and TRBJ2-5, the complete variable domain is GAGVSQSPSNKVTEKGKDVELRCDPISGHTALYWYRQSLGQGLEFLIYFQGNSAPDKSGLPSDRFSAERTGGSVSTLTIQRTQQEDSAVYLCASSLEGRQETQYFGPGTRLLVL.

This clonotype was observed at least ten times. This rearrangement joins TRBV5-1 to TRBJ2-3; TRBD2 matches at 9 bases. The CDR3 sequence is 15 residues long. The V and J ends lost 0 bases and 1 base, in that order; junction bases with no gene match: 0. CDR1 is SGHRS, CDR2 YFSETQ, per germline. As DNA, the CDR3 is TGCGCCAGCAGCTTGGGGACTAGCGGCACAGATACGCAGTATTTT. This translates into CASSLGTSGTDTQYF.

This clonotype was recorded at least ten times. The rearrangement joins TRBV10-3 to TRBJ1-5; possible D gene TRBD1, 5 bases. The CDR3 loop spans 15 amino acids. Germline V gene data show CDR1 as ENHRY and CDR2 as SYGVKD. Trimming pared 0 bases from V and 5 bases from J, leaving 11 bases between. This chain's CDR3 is CAISESKGVDQPQHF. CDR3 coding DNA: TGTGCCATCAGTGAGTCGAAAGGGGTCGATCAGCCCCAGCATTTT.

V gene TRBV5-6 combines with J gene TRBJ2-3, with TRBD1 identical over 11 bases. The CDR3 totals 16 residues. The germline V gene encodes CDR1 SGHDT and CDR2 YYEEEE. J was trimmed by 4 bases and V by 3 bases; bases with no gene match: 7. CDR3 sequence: CASSWGTGGYPDTQYF. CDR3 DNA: TGTGCCAGCAGCTGGGGGACAGGGGGATATCCAGATACGCAGTATTTT.